Below are 12 T cell receptor beta chains sequenced from a single sample in a study of blood T cell repertoires in COVID-19 (dated by TCRdb to 2018 to 2021). Libraries were made using the immunoSEQ multiplex PCR assay. Entries here come from immuneACCESS through TCRdb and include only in-frame sequences with V and J called. Some clones fail to appear in such tables; in the studies checked, an unresolved V gene covers under half of the shortfall, and the cause of the remainder is unknown. The sample table contains around 170,000 clones; only one count was recorded for roughly 74% of them. The top ten constitute about 15% of the sample. The sample was peripheral blood. These receptors were obtained from a woman of 80 years or more with acute or convalescent COVID-19.

The V gene is TRBV11-2, the J gene TRBJ1-1; tentatively, D is TRBD1 (5 bases). The V and J ends lost 1 base and 4 bases respectively, with 10 bases between them. Germline V gives CDR1 SGHAT, CDR2 FQNNGV. This CDR3 is 14 amino acids long. CDR3 in DNA: TGTGCCAGCAGCTTAGTTTCCGGGGGCACTGAAGCTTTCTTT. It yields the protein CASSLVSGGTEAFF.

This clone was seen a few times. J is TRBJ2-4 and V is TRBV27; TRBD2 aligns across 8 bases. Germline V gene lookup returns CDR1 MNHEY and CDR2 SMNVEV (reference sequence). Unmatched junction bases numbered 4, after V lost 0 bases and J lost 0 bases. The CDR3 contains 17 residues. The CDR3 sequence: CASSLSAAGGAKNIQYF. The CDR3 DNA sequence: TGTGCCAGCAGTTTATCCGCGGCGGGGGGAGCCAAAAACATTCAGTACTTC.

This clone was counted only a few times. The CDR3 region has the DNA TGCGCCAGCAGCACAAACCCGGGACGGGAGGAGACCCAGTACTTC. It encodes CASSTNPGREETQYF. This chain links TRBV5-1 with TRBJ2-5; possible D gene TRBD2, 6 bases. The germline CDR1 and CDR2 sequences are SGHRS and YFSETQ. V lost 4 bases to trimming and J lost 5 bases, with 18 bases between them. CDR3 length: 15 residues.

CDR3 residues: CACHRRGSGNTIYF. The CDR3 DNA is TGTGCCTGCCATCGACGGGGCTCTGGAAACACCATATATTTT. This chain uses TRBV30 with TRBJ1-3; D remains unclear. CDR1 is GTSNPN, CDR2 SVGIG, per germline (reference sequence). V was shortened by 6 bases and J by 0 bases, with 12 bases between the two germline ends. The CDR3 contains 14 residues.

The chain is built from TRBV6-6 and TRBJ1-5; D is uncertain. The CDR3 runs 15 residues. Trimming took off 5 bases at V and 0 bases at J, with 11 bases between the two ends. The germline CDR1 and CDR2 sequences are MNHNY and SVGAGI (reference sequence). The CDR3 here is CASSPAGNSNQPQHF. As DNA, the CDR3 is TGTGCCAGCAGTCCAGCCGGGAATAGCAATCAGCCCCAGCATTTT.

V usage is TRBV5-1 and J usage is TRBJ1-2, with D possibly matching TRBD1 (6 bases). Deletions cut 4 bases from V and 4 bases from J, with 14 bases between. The V gene's germline CDR1 is SGHRS and CDR2 YFSETQ. There are 14 residues in the CDR3. DNA of the CDR3: TGCGCCAGCAGCCCGGCGGACAGAGTCTATGGCTACACCTTC. Its protein product is CASSPADRVYGYTF.

This chain connects TRBV27 to TRBJ1-1, with TRBD1 matching over 9 bases. The V gene's germline CDR1 is MNHEY and CDR2 SMNVEV (reference sequence). V shed 4 bases, J shed 1 base, and the junction held 4 bases outside the gene matches. This CDR3 comprises 15 residues. CDR3 protein: CASSSGQGWNTEAFF. The CDR3, as DNA: TGTGCCAGCAGTTCCGGACAGGGGTGGAACACTGAAGCTTTCTTT.

This clone was seen more than once but under ten times. The chain recombines TRBV5-1 with TRBJ2-4; TRBD1 might be the D (6 bases). V was shortened by 0 bases and J by 0 bases, with 7 bases between the two germline ends. Germline V lookup: CDR1 SGHRS, CDR2 YFSETQ. The CDR3 is 15 residues long. The CDR3 DNA reads as TGCGCCAGCAGCTTGGGGGGGCTAGCCAAAAACATTCAGTACTTC. Encoded protein: CASSLGGLAKNIQYF.

This clone turned up a few times. The gene calls are TRBV6-6 and TRBJ2-7; the match to TRBD1 covers 8 bases. Germline assignment: CDR1 MNHNY and CDR2 SVGAGI (reference sequence). This CDR3 spans 13 amino acids. V lost 3 bases, J lost 6 bases, and 4 bases stayed unmatched. CDR3 protein: CASSYATGGEQYF. DNA for the CDR3: TGTGCCAGCAGTTATGCAACAGGGGGCGAGCAGTACTTC.

CDR3 DNA sequence: TGTGCCAGCAGCTTTTCGATCGGGAGGGGATACAATGAGCAGTTCTTC. Encoded protein: CASSFSIGRGYNEQFF. The chain links TRBV7-6 to TRBJ2-1, with 8 nucleotides matching TRBD2. CDR3 length: 16 amino acids. Germline CDR1 and CDR2: SGHVS and FNYEAQ. J was trimmed by 4 bases and V by 3 bases; bases with no gene match: 8.

V is TRBV11-3 and J is TRBJ2-5; D not certain. The CDR3 consists of 14 residues. V lost 1 base and J 4 bases, leaving 10 bases between the germline ends. CDR1 is SGHNT and CDR2 is YENEEA in the germline V gene. The CDR3 sequence is CASSLGPQTETQYF. CDR3 DNA sequence: TGTGCCAGCAGCTTAGGACCACAGACAGAGACCCAGTACTTC.

The V gene is TRBV19, the J gene TRBJ2-1, with 9 bases fitting TRBD1. The CDR3 has 13 residues. V trimming: 9 bases; J trimming: 6 bases; junction bases outside the gene matches: 6. Germline loops: CDR1 LNHDA, CDR2 SQIVND (reference sequence). For the CDR3, the DNA is TGTGCCAGCACCGGGACAGGGCGCAATGAGCAGTTCTTC. Translated, it gives CASTGTGRNEQFF.